The 7 T cell receptor beta chains listed next were all sequenced from one sample in a study of OX40 agonist ivuxolimab in advanced cancers. Generated by immunoSEQ multiplex PCR, the TCRdb table keeps only in-frame clones and is missing some. The sample lists 50,000 or so clones, 85% to 90% occurring once. This specimen was CD4+ or CD8+ T cells sorted from blood, taken in a trial of the OX40 agonist ivuxolimab. The receptors here all came from an adult with an advanced solid tumor such as melanoma, head and neck, liver or kidney cancer.

The rearrangement uses TRBV27 and TRBJ1-4; TRBD1 might be the D (6 bases). This CDR3 has 16 residues. V was cut by 0 bases and J by 8 bases, with 16 bases left in between. Germline CDR1 and CDR2: MNHEY and SMNVEV (reference sequence). This CDR3 is CASSLSPHRVEEKLFF. CDR3 sequence (DNA): TGTGCCAGCAGTTTATCACCCCACAGGGTGGAGGAAAAACTGTTTTTT.

The chain couples TRBV2 to TRBJ2-1, with no clear D. The germline V gene has CDR1 SNHLY and CDR2 FYNNEI. Trimming left V 4 bases short and J 6 bases short, with 10 bases between. The CDR3 totals 13 residues. As DNA, the CDR3 is TGTGCCAGCAGTGGTTCGAGAATCAATGAGCAGTTCTTC. Translating it yields CASSGSRINEQFF.

The chain carries TRBV4-1 and TRBJ1-2; D gene unclear. The CDR3 runs to 15 residues. V dropped 3 bases and J dropped 4 bases, with 15 bases sitting between them. From germline, CDR1 is MGHRA and CDR2 YSYEKL. For the CDR3, the DNA is TGCGCCAGCAGCCAGCCCTCTCCCGGGCCCTATGGCTACACCTTC. The encoded protein is CASSQPSPGPYGYTF.

This clone turned up a few times. The chain joins TRBV2 to TRBJ2-2; D remains ambiguous. CDR3 length equals 12 residues. Trimming shortened V by 10 bases and J by 4 bases, and 10 bases separated the two germline ends. Germline V gene sequence: CDR1 SNHLY, CDR2 FYNNEI. The CDR3 region is CATPEITGELFF. The CDR3 nucleotides are TGTGCCACCCCTGAAATCACCGGGGAGCTGTTTTTT.

This clone was counted between two and nine times. The V call is TRBV27, the J call TRBJ1-6; a weak D match, TRBD1 (5 bases). There are 14 residues in the CDR3. The germline V gene has CDR1 MNHEY and CDR2 SMNVEV (reference sequence). Deletions cut 7 bases from V and 9 bases from J, with 16 bases between. The CDR3 region is CASNPGNFGSPLHF. Here the CDR3 DNA reads TGTGCCAGCAACCCAGGGAATTTTGGTTCACCCCTCCACTTT.

This chain links TRBV18 with TRBJ1-2; 12 positions match TRBD1. J gave up 2 bases and V 0 bases, and 7 bases lay outside the gene matches. Germline values: CDR1 KGHSH, CDR2 LQKENI. CDR3 length: 18 amino acids. DNA for the CDR3: TGTGCCAGCTCACCACCTACCGGGACAGGGGGCGCCAACTATGGCTACACCTTC. Translating it yields CASSPPTGTGGANYGYTF. Complete variable domain (other parts from reference TRBV18 and TRBJ1-2): NAGVMQNPRHLVRRRGQEARLRCSPMKGHSHVYWYRQLPEEGLKFMVYLQKENIIDESGMPKERFSAEFPKEGPSILRIQQVVRGDSAAYFCASSPPTGTGGANYGYTFGSGTRLTVV.

V gene TRBV27 combines with J gene TRBJ2-1; the D gene could be TRBD1 or TRBD2 (5 bases each). CDR1 is MNHEY and CDR2 is SMNVEV in the germline V gene (reference sequence). CDR3 length equals 15 residues. V was cut by 2 bases and J by 3 bases, with 11 bases left in between. The CDR3 region has the DNA TGTGCCAGCAGTTTAGGGGACGGTGACTACAATGAGCAGTTCTTC. Amino acids: CASSLGDGDYNEQFF.